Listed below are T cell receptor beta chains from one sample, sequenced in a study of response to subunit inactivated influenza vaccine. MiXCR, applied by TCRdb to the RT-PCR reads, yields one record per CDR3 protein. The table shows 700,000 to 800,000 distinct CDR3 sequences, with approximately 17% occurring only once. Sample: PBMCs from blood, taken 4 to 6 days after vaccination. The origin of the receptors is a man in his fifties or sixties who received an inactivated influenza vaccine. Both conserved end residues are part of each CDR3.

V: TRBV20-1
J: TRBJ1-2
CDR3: CGARLANYGYTF

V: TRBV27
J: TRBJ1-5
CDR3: CASSLRSHQPQHF

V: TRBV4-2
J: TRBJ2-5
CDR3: CASSRSTSGSFETQYF

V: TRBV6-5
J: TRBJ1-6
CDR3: CASSYSTGEFSPLHF

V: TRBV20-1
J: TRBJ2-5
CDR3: CSARDYRSQYQETQYF

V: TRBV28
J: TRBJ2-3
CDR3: CASRGTSGSIAQYF

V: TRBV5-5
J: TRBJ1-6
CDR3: CASSLVSANSPLHF

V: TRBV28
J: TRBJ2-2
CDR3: CASSLGTGVTGELFF

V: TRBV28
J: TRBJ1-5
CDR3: CASSPIKWAPSNQPQHF

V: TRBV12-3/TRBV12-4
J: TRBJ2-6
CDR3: CASSLRTGEVGANVLTF

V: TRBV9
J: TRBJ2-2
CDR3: CASSVVAGVTGELFF

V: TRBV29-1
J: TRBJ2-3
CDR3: CSVTRPAGHTDTQYF

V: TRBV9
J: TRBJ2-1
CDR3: CASSVGSLAGYNEQFF

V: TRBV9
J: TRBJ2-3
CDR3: CASSVGSGILTDTQYF

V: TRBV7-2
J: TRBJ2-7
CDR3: CASSLIGHYEQYF

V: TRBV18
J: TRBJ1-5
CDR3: CESPGVPSRGMVRNQPQHF

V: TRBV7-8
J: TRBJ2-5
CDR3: CASSLFGTGGQETQYF